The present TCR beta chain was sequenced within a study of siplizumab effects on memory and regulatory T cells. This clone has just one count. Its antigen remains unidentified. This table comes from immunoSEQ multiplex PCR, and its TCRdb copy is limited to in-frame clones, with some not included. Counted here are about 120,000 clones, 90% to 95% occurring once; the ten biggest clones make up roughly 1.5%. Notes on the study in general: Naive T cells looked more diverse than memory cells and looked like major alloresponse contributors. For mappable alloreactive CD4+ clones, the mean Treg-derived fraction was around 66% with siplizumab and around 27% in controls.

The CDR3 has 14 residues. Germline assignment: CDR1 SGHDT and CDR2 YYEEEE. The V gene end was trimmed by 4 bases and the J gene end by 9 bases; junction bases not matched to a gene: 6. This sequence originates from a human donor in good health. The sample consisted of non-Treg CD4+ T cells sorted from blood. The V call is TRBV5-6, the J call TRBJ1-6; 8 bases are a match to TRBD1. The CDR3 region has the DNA TGTGCCAGCAGCGGGAGGGACAGGTCTTCACCCCTCCACTTT. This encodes CASSGRDRSSPLHF.